What follows describes a single T cell receptor (beta chain). J was trimmed by 5 bases and V by 6 bases; bases with no gene match: 4. Germline loops: CDR1 SGHTA, CDR2 FQGNSA. The CDR3 has 13 amino acids. The iRepertoire nested amplicon-rescue multiplex PCR amplified TCR alpha and beta CDR3s from RNA. Each CDR3 protein gets one entry after TCRdb re-called the multiplex PCR reads with MiXCR. The sample consists of around 350,000 distinct CDR3 sequences, roughly two fifths of them appearing once. This entry belongs to a study of glioma-infiltrating T cells. This TCR was recovered from a human donor with low-grade glioma or glioblastoma, undergoing nonglioma brain surgery, or in good health (not recorded which). Sequencing was carried out using glioma tissue, nonneoplastic brain tissue, or PBMCs (not recorded which). The rearrangement joins TRBV7-2 to TRBJ1-5, with 7 positions matching TRBD1. The CDR3 here is CASRQGTYQPQHF. The CDR3 region has the DNA TGTGCCAGCAGACAGGGGACTTATCAGCCCCAGCATTTT.